Sequencing of this TCR beta chain was carried out in a study of regulatory dendritic cells for organ transplantation. General study points: Naive T cells showed high diversity, memory cells less, memory CD8+ least. Resting memory CD8+ T cells held the most alloreactive clonotypes. The authors noted considerable between-person heterogeneity in alloreactive memory CD8+ cells.

Using immunoSEQ multiplex PCR, the repertoire was profiled, and TCRdb retains in-frame clones only, with some absent. The table has over 20,000 clones, 80% to 90% seen once. In the case of this clone: Its antigen is currently unknown. Other DNA sequences of this sample code for an identical CDR3.

Allogeneic regulatory or mature dendritic cells were co-cultured for 5 days with CFSE-labeled sorted T cells at 1:10. FACS sorted CD4+ or CD8+ T cells into CD45RA+ naive and CD45RO+ memory. Germline V gives CDR1 SNHLY, CDR2 FYNNEI. The CDR3 is made up of 13 amino acids. Trimming removed 6 bases at V and 2 bases at J, with 10 bases between. Sequencing input: naive CD4+ T cells from blood cultured with regulatory dendritic cells. Subset specified: CD45RA+ naive T cells. The chain carries TRBV2 and TRBJ2-5; TRBD1 is a possible D gene (6 bases). The receptor's source is a human donor in good health. The CDR3 spells CASRIGTQETQYF. As DNA, the CDR3 is TGTGCCAGCAGGATAGGGACACAAGAGACCCAGTACTTC. Using reference TRBV2 and TRBJ2-5 for the parts outside the CDR3, the full variable domain is EPEVTQTPSHQVTQMGQEVILRCVPISNHLYFYWYRQILGQKVEFLVSFYNNEISEKSEIFDDQFSVERPDGSNFTLKIRSTKLEDSAMYFCASRIGTQETQYFGPGTRLLVL.